This T cell receptor (beta chain) was recorded in a study of T cells in Graves' hyperthyroidism and ophthalmopathy. A word on this clonotype: Its matching antigen is unknown.

Study results and caveats: Among clonotypes expanded in thyroid above 0.001, most were also found in blood.

In germline, CDR1 is SGHDN, CDR2 FVKESK. V gave up 3 bases and J gave up 5 bases, with 11 bases separating them. There are 13 residues in the CDR3. TCR beta CDR3 sequences were amplified from RNA transcripts. During a first-round RT-PCR of the TCR CDR3, the HTBI primer set was used. MiXCR was run by TCRdb on the multiplex PCR reads, yielding one entry per CDR3 protein. In the table there are more than 600,000 distinct CDR3 sequences, around 15% of which are singletons. An absence of ophthalmopathy progression within 18 months meant stable Graves' hyperthyroidism. Based on clinical symptoms, serum thyroxine and TRAb, thyroid ultrasound and orbital computed tomography, diagnoses were reached.

The clonotype originates from a man in his late teens or twenties with Graves' hyperthyroidism. The chain employs TRBV14 and TRBJ2-7; a possible D gene is TRBD1 (5 bases). Sequenced material: blood. The DNA for the CDR3 is TGTGCCAGCAGCCATCGCCCAGGGAACGAGCAGTACTTC. Residues: CASSHRPGNEQYF.